The 32 T cell receptor beta chains reported below all come from one sample, sequenced in a study of blood T cell repertoires in COVID-19 (dated by TCRdb to 2020 to 2022). Library construction relied on the immunoSEQ multiplex PCR assay. In TCRdb, the immuneACCESS table is reduced to in-frame sequences with V and J assigned. These tables do not hold every clone; where another copy was compared, an unresolved V gene accounts for under half, and the others remain unexplained. The sample includes about 150,000 clones, with about 80% observed a single time. The biggest ten clones account for about 0.58% of the sample. The sample taken for sequencing was peripheral blood. Receptors originate from a man in his fifties or sixties with acute or convalescent COVID-19.

The gene calls are TRBV28 and TRBJ1-5; 8 nucleotides align to TRBD1. After removal of 5 bases from V and 9 bases from J, the junction contained 9 bases not matched to a gene. Germline values: CDR1 MDHEN, CDR2 SYDVKM. The length of the CDR3 is 14 residues. For the CDR3, the DNA is TGTGCCAGCAGTCTAGCGACAGGGGTTCGGCCCCAGCATTTT. Protein sequence: CASSLATGVRPQHF. Based on the CDR3 plus reference TRBV28 and TRBJ1-5, the full variable domain is DVKVTQSSRYLVKRTGEKVFLECVQDMDHENMFWYRQDPGLGLRLIYFSYDVKMKEKGDIPEGYSVSREKKERFSLILESASTNQTSMYLCASSLATGVRPQHFGDGTRLSIL.

This clone is a singleton in its sample. The J gene is TRBJ1-3, the V gene TRBV28; unclear D gene. The germline V gene encodes CDR1 MDHEN and CDR2 SYDVKM. V gave up 5 bases and J gave up 2 bases, with 4 bases separating them. CDR3 size: 12 residues. The CDR3 loop reads CASSLPGNTIYF. CDR3 sequence (DNA): TGTGCCAGCAGTCTCCCTGGAAACACCATATATTTT.

This clone appeared a few times. The rearrangement joins TRBV9 to TRBJ1-6; D unresolved. Germline CDR1 and CDR2: SGDLS and YYNGEE. Trimming took 7 bases from V and 4 from J, leaving 6 bases between them. This CDR3 region has 12 residues. CDR3 in amino acids: CASGEYNSPLHF. The CDR3 DNA reads TGTGCCAGCGGAGAGTATAATTCACCCCTCCACTTT.

J is TRBJ1-1 and V is TRBV5-5, with D maybe TRBD1 (6 bases). CDR3 length: 14 residues. Trimming pared 3 bases from V and 2 bases from J, leaving 11 bases between. Per germline, CDR1 SGHKS and CDR2 YYEKEE (reference sequence). CDR3 DNA: TGTGCCAGCAGCTCAATGACAGGAAACACTGAAGCTTTCTTT. It encodes CASSSMTGNTEAFF.

The gene calls are TRBV30 and TRBJ1-3; tentatively, D is TRBD1 (5 bases). The V and J ends lost 3 bases and 0 bases respectively, with 12 bases between them. Germline assignment: CDR1 GTSNPN and CDR2 SVGIG (reference sequence). The CDR3 length is 15 residues. CDR3 bases: TGTGCCTGGAGCCTAGGGGAAATCTCTGGAAACACCATATATTTT. This translates into CAWSLGEISGNTIYF.

The table lists this clone with a few counts. The chain recombines TRBV27 with TRBJ2-7; 7 nucleotides match TRBD2. This CDR3 comprises 15 residues. Trimming cost V 2 bases and J 4 bases; bases outside gene matches: 8. CDR1 MNHEY and CDR2 SMNVEV come from the germline V gene (reference sequence). CDR3 sequence (DNA): TGTGCCAGCAGTTTAAAGTGGGGGGGTAATTACGAGCAGTACTTC. Protein product: CASSLKWGGNYEQYF.

This chain links TRBV2 with TRBJ1-1, with 11 bases that match TRBD1. The J segment lost 5 bases and the V segment lost 0 bases, leaving 2 bases of the junction unmatched. CDR3 length equals 15 residues. CDR1 and CDR2 from the germline V gene are SNHLY and FYNNEI. DNA of the CDR3: TGTGCCAGCAGTGAAGCTGGGACAGGGGGAACTGAAGCTTTCTTT. It yields the protein CASSEAGTGGTEAFF. The variable domain in full, with the rest retrieved from reference TRBV2 and TRBJ1-1, is EPEVTQTPSHQVTQMGQEVILRCVPISNHLYFYWYRQILGQKVEFLVSFYNNEISEKSEIFDDQFSVERPDGSNFTLKIRSTKLEDSAMYFCASSEAGTGGTEAFFGQGTRLTVV.

CDR3 nucleotides: TGTGCCAGCAGCCTGACCGGGACAGATAATTCACCCCTCCACTTT. It codes for CASSLTGTDNSPLHF. The V call is TRBV3-1 (or the pseudogene TRBV3-2), the J call TRBJ1-6, with TRBD1 matching 7 bases. From germline, CDR1 is LGHDT and CDR2 YNNKEL (reference sequence). CDR3 length: 15 residues. J was trimmed by 5 bases and V by 4 bases; bases with no gene match: 5.

The J gene is TRBJ2-5, the V gene TRBV5-6, with TRBD1 matching 11 bases. J lost 4 bases, V lost 4 bases, and 6 bases had no gene match. Germline-derived CDR1 and CDR2 are SGHDT and YYEEEE. The CDR3 is 15 amino acids. Here the CDR3 DNA reads TGTGCCAGCAGCCTAGGACAGGGGGCAGGAGAGACCCAGTACTTC. Translating it yields CASSLGQGAGETQYF.

This chain joins TRBV6-5 and TRBJ2-7, with TRBD1 identical over 9 bases. V was clipped by 3 bases and J by 0 bases; unmatched bases: 6. The germline V gene encodes CDR1 MNHEY and CDR2 SVGAGI. The CDR3 consists of 16 residues. Here the CDR3 DNA reads TGTGCCAGCAGTTATAGAGCGACAGGGGGCTCCTACGAGCAGTACTTC. Translating it yields CASSYRATGGSYEQYF.

This clone showed up just a few times. The V and J genes are TRBV14 and TRBJ2-3, with D uncertain. Germline CDR1 SGHDN, CDR2 FVKESK. This CDR3 spans 13 amino acids. V lost 0 bases to trimming and J lost 2 bases, with 3 bases between them. The CDR3, as DNA: TGTGCCAGCAGCCAAGACTACACAGATACGCAGTATTTT. As protein: CASSQDYTDTQYF. Using reference TRBV14 and TRBJ2-3 for the parts outside the CDR3, the full variable domain is EAGVTQFPSHSVIEKGQTVTLRCDPISGHDNLYWYRRVMGKEIKFLLHFVKESKQDESGMPNNRFLAERTGGTYSTLKVQPAELEDSGVYFCASSQDYTDTQYFGPGTRLTVL.

The J gene is TRBJ1-2, the V gene TRBV13, with TRBD1 as a possible D gene (6 bases). There are 13 residues in the CDR3. With 5 bases removed from V and 2 bases from J, the gap between germline ends came to 9 bases. CDR1 PRHDT and CDR2 FYEKMQ come from the germline V gene (reference sequence). The CDR3 bases are TGTGCCAGCAGCCGGACAGAGAACTATGGCTACACCTTC. Residues: CASSRTENYGYTF.

The chain links TRBV12-3 or TRBV12-4 to TRBJ1-1, with 7 bases matching TRBD1. This CDR3 region has 12 residues. J lost 7 bases, V lost 6 bases, and 5 bases had no gene match. The CDR3 spells CASSRDRIEAFF. In DNA, the CDR3 is TGTGCCAGCAGCCGGGACAGAATTGAAGCTTTCTTT.

This clone was observed a few times. This chain links TRBV4-1 with TRBJ2-5, with a weak D call TRBD1 (6 bases). Germline assignment: CDR1 MGHRA and CDR2 YSYEKL. This CDR3 region has 15 residues. Trimming stripped 0 bases from V and 3 bases from J, with 11 bases between. The CDR3 reads CASSQDSGQKETQYF. DNA of the CDR3: TGCGCCAGCAGCCAAGATTCAGGACAGAAAGAGACCCAGTACTTC.

The chain carries TRBV5-1 and TRBJ2-5; tentatively, D is TRBD2 (5 bases). The V gene's germline CDR1 is SGHRS and CDR2 YFSETQ. Trimming pared 0 bases from V and 5 bases from J, leaving 11 bases between. This CDR3 comprises 14 residues. The CDR3 spells CASSLGAGEETQYF. In nucleotides, the CDR3 is TGCGCCAGCAGCTTGGGGGCCGGGGAGGAGACCCAGTACTTC. Together with reference TRBV5-1 and TRBJ2-5, the CDR3 gives the full variable domain: KAGVTQTPRYLIKTRGQQVTLSCSPISGHRSVSWYQQTPGQGLQFLFEYFSETQRNKGNFPGRFSGRQFSNSRSEMNVSTLELGDSALYLCASSLGAGEETQYFGPGTRLLVL.

This clone showed up just a few times. The V gene is TRBV28, the J gene TRBJ1-2, with 8 bases lining up with TRBD1. Trimming took 3 bases from V and 1 from J; bases not matched to a gene: 4. The CDR3 is 15 amino acids. CDR1 is MDHEN, CDR2 SYDVKM, per germline. The CDR3 bases are TGTGCCAGCAGTTTCAGGGACAGGCATAACTATGGCTACACCTTC. This translates into CASSFRDRHNYGYTF.

The genes are TRBV11-2 and TRBJ2-2; tentative D call: TRBD1 (5 bases). CDR3 length equals 14 residues. The germline V gene has CDR1 SGHAT and CDR2 FQNNGV. Trimming took 5 bases from V and 1 from J, leaving 8 bases between them. The CDR3 DNA is TGTGCCAGCAGCGGGGCCATGAACACCGGGGAGCTGTTTTTT. Protein: CASSGAMNTGELFF.

The rearrangement uses TRBV19 and TRBJ2-3; D is possibly TRBD2 (6 bases). There are 16 residues in the CDR3. V lost 6 bases to trimming and J lost 0 bases, with 16 bases between them. Germline V gives CDR1 LNHDA, CDR2 SQIVND (reference sequence). CDR3 bases: TGTGCCAGTAGGCAAGCTGGGGGGTTTAGCACAGATACGCAGTATTTT. Amino acids: CASRQAGGFSTDTQYF.

The chain joins TRBV5-4 to TRBJ2-1; tentatively, D is TRBD1 (5 bases). This CDR3 comprises 15 residues. Deletions cut 0 bases from V and 0 bases from J, with 7 bases between. Per the germline V gene, CDR1 is SGHNT and CDR2 is YYREEE (reference sequence). CDR3 nucleotide sequence: TGTGCCAGCAGCTTGGGACAGAGCTCCTACAATGAGCAGTTCTTC. Protein sequence: CASSLGQSSYNEQFF.

This rearrangement joins TRBV18 to TRBJ1-6; no firm D call. Trimming took off 2 bases at V and 4 bases at J, with 9 bases between the two ends. This CDR3 has 15 residues. CDR1 is KGHSH, CDR2 LQKENI, per germline. The CDR3 region has the DNA TGTGCCAGCTCACCAACTGGGAGTTATAATTCACCCCTCCACTTT. As protein: CASSPTGSYNSPLHF. The complete variable domain, with remaining parts taken from reference TRBV18 and TRBJ1-6, reads NAGVMQNPRHLVRRRGQEARLRCSPMKGHSHVYWYRQLPEEGLKFMVYLQKENIIDESGMPKERFSAEFPKEGPSILRIQQVVRGDSAAYFCASSPTGSYNSPLHFGNGTRLTVT.

This chain uses TRBV7-8 with TRBJ2-2; 9 bases line up with TRBD1. This CDR3 is 15 amino acids long. Per the germline V gene, CDR1 is SGHVS and CDR2 is FQNEAQ. V shed 5 bases, J shed 4 bases, and the junction held 5 bases outside the gene matches. CDR3 amino acids: CASSLQGAVTGELFF. In DNA form, the CDR3 reads TGTGCCAGCAGCCTACAGGGGGCGGTCACCGGGGAGCTGTTTTTT.

This chain joins TRBV7-2 and TRBJ1-2; TRBD1 might be the D (6 bases). In germline, CDR1 is SGHTA, CDR2 FQGNSA. Trimming left V 2 bases short and J 5 bases short, with 6 bases between. The CDR3 has 12 residues. The CDR3 here is CASSLQGYGYTF. The CDR3 region has the DNA TGTGCCAGCAGCTTACAGGGGTATGGCTACACCTTC.

The rearrangement uses TRBV19 and TRBJ2-3; 10 nucleotides line up with TRBD2. The V gene's germline CDR1 is LNHDA and CDR2 SQIVND (reference sequence). Trimming removed 1 base from V and 3 bases from J; junction bases left unmatched: 10. This CDR3 has 18 residues. CDR3 sequence (DNA): TGTGCCAGTAGTATAGGGGGACTAGCGAGCCTACAGACAGATACGCAGTATTTT. Its translation: CASSIGGLASLQTDTQYF.

The rearrangement joins TRBV7-2 to TRBJ2-2, with D perhaps TRBD1 (7 bases). Deletions cut 5 bases from V and 0 bases from J, with 13 bases between. This CDR3 is 16 amino acids long. From germline, CDR1 is SGHTA and CDR2 FQGNSA. The chain's CDR3 is CASSQGGGPNTGELFF. The DNA of the CDR3 is TGTGCCAGCAGCCAGGGGGGCGGACCGAACACCGGGGAGCTGTTTTTT.

This chain links TRBV11-2 with TRBJ2-7; the D gene is possibly TRBD2 (6 bases). Trimming stripped 1 base from V and 0 bases from J, with 16 bases between. Per germline, CDR1 SGHAT and CDR2 FQNNGV. The CDR3 runs to 17 residues. CDR3 sequence: CASSLVGLGTGSYEQYF. DNA for the CDR3: TGTGCCAGCAGCTTAGTCGGCCTCGGGACTGGCTCCTACGAGCAGTACTTC.

The V call is TRBV7-2, the J call TRBJ2-2; D is unclear. V was trimmed by 3 bases and J by 0 bases, leaving 11 bases between them. This CDR3 contains 16 residues. Germline CDR1 and CDR2: SGHTA and FQGNSA. CDR3 coding DNA: TGTGCCAGCAGCTTTGATACTCGAGCGAACACCGGGGAGCTGTTTTTT. It codes for CASSFDTRANTGELFF.

V usage is TRBV5-6 and J usage is TRBJ2-7; the match to TRBD2 covers 12 bases. The length of the CDR3 is 15 residues. V shed 3 bases and J 6 bases; nucleotides not matched to a gene: 7. From germline, CDR1 is SGHDT and CDR2 YYEEEE. The CDR3 DNA is TGTGCCAGCAGCTCTGGCGGACTAGCGGGGACCGAGCAGTACTTC. Its protein is CASSSGGLAGTEQYF.

This clone was recorded a few times. V gene TRBV5-1 combines with J gene TRBJ1-2; a possible D gene is TRBD1 (6 bases). CDR1 is SGHRS, CDR2 YFSETQ, per germline. The CDR3 covers 15 residues. V lost 3 bases, J lost 4 bases, and 16 bases lay in between. CDR3 sequence reads: CASSSDTGKAYGYTF. The CDR3 DNA is TGCGCCAGCAGCTCGGATACAGGGAAGGCCTATGGCTACACCTTC.

The rearrangement uses TRBV7-2 and TRBJ2-3, with a weak D call TRBD1 (5 bases). V was cut by 1 base and J by 3 bases, with 14 bases left in between. The CDR3 totals 16 residues. Germline values: CDR1 SGHTA, CDR2 FQGNSA. The CDR3 sequence is CASSLGGARTTDTQYF. Here the CDR3 DNA reads TGTGCCAGCAGCTTAGGTGGGGCCAGAACGACAGATACGCAGTATTTT.

The chain combines TRBV5-1 with TRBJ1-1; unclear D gene. V was cut by 0 bases and J by 1 base, with 10 bases left in between. The CDR3 totals 15 residues. Germline CDR1 SGHRS, CDR2 YFSETQ. This CDR3 reads CASSLDPGTNTEAFF. CDR3 DNA: TGCGCCAGCAGCTTGGATCCGGGTACGAACACTGAAGCTTTCTTT.

V is TRBV28 and J is TRBJ2-2; no firm D call. The germline V gene encodes CDR1 MDHEN and CDR2 SYDVKM. V was trimmed by 5 bases and J by 1 base, leaving 5 bases between them. CDR3 length: 13 amino acids. The CDR3 region is CASSRQNTGELFF. In DNA form, the CDR3 reads TGTGCCAGCAGTCGACAGAACACCGGGGAGCTGTTTTTT.

The rearrangement uses TRBV5-1 and TRBJ1-1, with 7 bases matching TRBD1. The CDR3 sequence is 13 residues long. V lost 3 bases to trimming and J lost 6 bases; unmatched junction nucleotides: 5. Germline V lookup: CDR1 SGHRS, CDR2 YFSETQ. CDR3: CASSSRDSPEAFF. DNA of the CDR3: TGCGCCAGCAGCTCCCGGGACAGCCCTGAAGCTTTCTTT.